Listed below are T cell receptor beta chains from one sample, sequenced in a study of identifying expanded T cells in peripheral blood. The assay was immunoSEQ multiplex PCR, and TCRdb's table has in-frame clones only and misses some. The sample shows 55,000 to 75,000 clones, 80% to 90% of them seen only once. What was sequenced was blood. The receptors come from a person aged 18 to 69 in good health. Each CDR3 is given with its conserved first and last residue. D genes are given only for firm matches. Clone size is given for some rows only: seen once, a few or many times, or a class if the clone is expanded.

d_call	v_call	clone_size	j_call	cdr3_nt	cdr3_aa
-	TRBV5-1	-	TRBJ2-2	TGCGCCAGCGGCCGGGGAGAACCTTCCGGGGAGCTGTTTTTT	CASGRGEPSGELFF
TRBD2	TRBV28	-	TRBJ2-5	TGTGCCAGCAGTTTGGGCAGGACTAGCGGTTTCCAAGAGACCCAGTACTTC	CASSLGRTSGFQETQYF
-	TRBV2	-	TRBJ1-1	TGTGCCAGCAGTGACGGGGGAGGGGACACTGAAGCTTTCTTT	CASSDGGGDTEAFF
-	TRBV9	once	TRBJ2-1	TGTGCCAGCAGCGTAGCTTTAGCCTCTCTTGAGCAGTTCTTC	CASSVALASLEQFF
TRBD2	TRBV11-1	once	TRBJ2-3	TGTGCCAGCAGCCCATGGGACTACGTCACAGATACGCAGTATTTT	CASSPWDYVTDTQYF
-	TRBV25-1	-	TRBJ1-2	TGTGCCAGCAGTGAATTCGTGGCCTATGGCTACACCTTC	CASSEFVAYGYTF
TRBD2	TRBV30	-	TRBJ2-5	TGTGCCTGGAGTCCGCCAAGCGGGAGCCGAGAGACCCAGTACTTC	CAWSPPSGSRETQYF
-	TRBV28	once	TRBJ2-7	TGTGCCAGCAGTTTGGGCGGGATTCTTCCGTTTGAGCAGTACTTC	CASSLGGILPFEQYF
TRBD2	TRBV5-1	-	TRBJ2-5	TGCGCCAGCAGCGGGGGGACTAGCGGGAGGGAAGAGACCCAGTACTTC	CASSGGTSGREETQYF
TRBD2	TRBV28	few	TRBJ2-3	TGTGCCAGCAGCCCGCCGACTAGCGGATACACAGATACGCAGTATTTT	CASSPPTSGYTDTQYF
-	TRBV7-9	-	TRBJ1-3	TGTGCCAGCAGCTTAGCCGGGTCTGGAAACACCATATATTTT	CASSLAGSGNTIYF
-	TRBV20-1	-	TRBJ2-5	TGCAGTGCGGTAAGCCAAGAGACCCAGTACTTC	CSAVSQETQYF
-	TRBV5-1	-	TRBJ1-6	TGCGCCAGCAGCTCCCAAGTAACCAGGCGGGATTCACCCCTCCACTTT	CASSSQVTRRDSPLHF
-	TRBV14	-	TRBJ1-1	TGTGCCAGCAGCCAAGGTACAGGGCGCATGAACACTGAAGCTTTCTTT	CASSQGTGRMNTEAFF
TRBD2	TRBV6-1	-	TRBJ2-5	TGTGCCAGCCAACCGGGCGGGGGGTCTGAGACCCAGTACTTC	CASQPGGGSETQYF
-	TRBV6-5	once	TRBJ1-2	TGTGCCAGCAGTTACTCTATCCAGGCGGCTACCTATGGCTACACCTTC	CASSYSIQAATYGYTF
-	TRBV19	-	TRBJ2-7	TGTGCCAGTAGTATGAGTTCCGGACAGACCTACGAGCAGTACTTC	CASSMSSGQTYEQYF
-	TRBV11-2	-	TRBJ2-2	TGTGCCAGCAGCTTAGGACAGACCCTAACCACCGGGGAGCTGTTTTTT	CASSLGQTLTTGELFF